The 7 T cell receptor beta chains below come from one sample, sequenced in a study of OX40 agonist ivuxolimab in advanced cancers. Repertoires were generated with immunoSEQ multiplex PCR, while TCRdb's copy carries only in-frame clones and drops some. The table has some 70,000 clones, 80% to 90% seen once. Source: CD4+ or CD8+ T cells sorted from blood, taken in a trial of the OX40 agonist ivuxolimab. The source is an adult with an advanced solid tumor such as melanoma, head and neck, liver or kidney cancer.

The gene calls are TRBV4-1 and TRBJ2-5; 10 bases line up with TRBD2. The trim removed 0 bases at V and 7 bases at J, leaving 11 bases unmatched. The germline CDR1 and CDR2 sequences are MGHRA and YSYEKL. The CDR3 loop spans 17 amino acids. The CDR3 region has the DNA TGCGCCAGCAGCCAAGATATAAAGCGGGAGGGCCCTGGGACCCAGTACTTC. This encodes CASSQDIKREGPGTQYF.

The chain recombines TRBV9 with TRBJ2-6; D gene uncertain. V gave up 0 bases and J gave up 2 bases, with 9 bases separating them. CDR1 and CDR2 from the germline V gene are SGDLS and YYNGEE. The CDR3 is 16 residues long. The CDR3 reads CASSVGTSAGANVLTF. For the CDR3, the DNA is TGTGCCAGCAGCGTAGGTACGTCGGCTGGGGCCAACGTCCTGACTTTC. Full variable domain (remainder filled in from reference TRBV9 and TRBJ2-6): DSGVTQTPKHLITATGQRVTLRCSPRSGDLSVYWYQQSLDQGLQFLIQYYNGEERAKGNILERFSAQQFPDLHSELNLSSLELGDSALYFCASSVGTSAGANVLTFGAGSRLTVL.

This chain uses TRBV30 with TRBJ2-5; 10 bases map to TRBD1. J gave up 7 bases and V 2 bases, and 10 bases lay outside the gene matches. The length of the CDR3 is 15 residues. Germline values: CDR1 GTSNPN, CDR2 SVGIG (reference sequence). For the CDR3, the DNA is TGTGCCTGGAGTCCGGGACAGGGGTTGGTCGGGACCCAGTACTTC. Translating it yields CAWSPGQGLVGTQYF.

A single count supports this clone. V usage is TRBV5-4 and J usage is TRBJ2-3; D gene uncertain. Germline V gene sequence: CDR1 SGHNT, CDR2 YYREEE (reference sequence). With 0 bases removed from V and 7 bases from J, the gap between germline ends came to 15 bases. This CDR3 is 15 amino acids long. The CDR3: CASSLAGSRTHTQYF. The CDR3 region has the DNA TGTGCCAGCAGCTTGGCCGGGTCTAGGACCCATACGCAGTATTTT.

The V and J genes are TRBV7-9 and TRBJ1-3; D is undetermined. V gave up 5 bases and J gave up 0 bases, with 11 bases separating them. The CDR3 consists of 15 residues. Germline V lookup: CDR1 SEHNR, CDR2 FQNEAQ (reference sequence). The CDR3 coding sequence is TGTGCCAGCAGCCTTACGCCTAACTCTGGAAACACCATATATTTT. This translates into CASSLTPNSGNTIYF.

This clone has a single count. This chain links TRBV7-2 with TRBJ2-3; the D call may be TRBD1 or TRBD2 (5 bases each). The CDR3 is made up of 13 amino acids. The germline CDR1 and CDR2 sequences are SGHTA and FQGNSA. Trimming cost V 10 bases and J 7 bases, with 18 bases left between them. CDR3 loop: CATSESGQHTQYF. The CDR3 DNA sequence: TGTGCCACCTCTGAGTCGGGGCAGCATACGCAGTATTTT. Together with reference TRBV7-2 and TRBJ2-3, the CDR3 gives the full variable domain: GAGVSQSPSNKVTEKGKDVELRCDPISGHTALYWYRQSLGQGLEFLIYFQGNSAPDKSGLPSDRFSAERTGGSVSTLTIQRTQQEDSAVYLCATSESGQHTQYFGPGTRLTVL.

This clone was observed a handful of times. The V call is TRBV27, the J call TRBJ2-1, with unresolved D. V was cut by 7 bases and J by 0 bases, with 28 bases left in between. The CDR3 covers 20 residues. Germline-derived CDR1 and CDR2 are MNHEY and SMNVEV (reference sequence). CDR3 residues: CASKFLVRVPPGASYNEQFF. The CDR3 coding sequence is TGTGCCAGCAAATTTCTTGTTAGGGTACCTCCGGGCGCCTCCTACAATGAGCAGTTCTTC.